This TCR beta chain was recovered during a study of T cell repertoires in cytomegalovirus infection (dated by TCRdb to about 2019). At the level of the whole study: Donor HLA type was relevant to the analysis, because carriage of CMV infection together with the matching HLA type was indicated by public TCR beta signatures. Findings and caveats that apply to the study as a whole: The ex vivo response was dominated by HLA-C-restricted CMV-specific TCR beta clonotypes, and the single most frequent clonotype in two of eight donors was supplied by these HLA-C-restricted clonotypes. In both this cohort and an independent cohort of some 380 donors, the cumulative frequency of public TCR beta family members distinguished carriers of CMV infection plus the relevant HLA type.

Its CDR3 holds 18 amino acids, cysteine through phenylalanine. Just CDR3 DNA is preserved here, 54 bases in frame from base 1. CDR1 SGHTA and CDR2 FQGNSA were looked up in the germline V gene. V is trimmed back by 4 bases and J by 4 bases, and the junction contains 14 bases that no gene match accounts for. This clonotype was seen many times. Its specific antigen is unknown. No base qualities exist here, and no much larger clone lies one base off it. The sample was run on an Illumina HiSeq 1500. The public sequencing data were trimmed at Q25 with fastp and processed into clonotypes with MiXCR by TCRdb, which kept only in-frame beta chains. Here each entry gathers all rows of one CDR3 protein and keeps the most common genes and DNA. The sample table contains about 400,000 distinct CDR3 sequences; only one count was recorded for approximately 18% of them. The top ten hold less than 9.5% of the sample.

This receptor was obtained from a human donor in good health (CMV status not recorded). Some clones in this sample may be carry-over from other donors' samples. This sequence uses TRBV7-2 and TRBJ2-3; TRBD1 matches 10 bases in the middle. The sequenced sample consisted of PBMCs. The bases read TGTGCCAGCAGCTGGCTAGGGCGGGGGACAGGGGCGGCAGATACGCAGTATTTT. This yields the protein CASSWLGRGTGAADTQYF.